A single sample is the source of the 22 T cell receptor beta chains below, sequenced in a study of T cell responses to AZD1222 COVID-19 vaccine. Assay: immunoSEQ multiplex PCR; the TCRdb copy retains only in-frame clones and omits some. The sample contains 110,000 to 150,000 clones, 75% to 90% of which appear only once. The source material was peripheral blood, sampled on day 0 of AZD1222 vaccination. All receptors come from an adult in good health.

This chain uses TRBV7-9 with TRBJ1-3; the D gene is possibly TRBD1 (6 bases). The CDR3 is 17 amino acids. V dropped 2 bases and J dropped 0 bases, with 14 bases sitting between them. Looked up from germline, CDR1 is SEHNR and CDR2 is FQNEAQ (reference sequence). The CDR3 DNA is TGTGCCAGCAGCTTATTTGGGACACCGAGCTCTGGAAACACCATATATTTT. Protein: CASSLFGTPSSGNTIYF.

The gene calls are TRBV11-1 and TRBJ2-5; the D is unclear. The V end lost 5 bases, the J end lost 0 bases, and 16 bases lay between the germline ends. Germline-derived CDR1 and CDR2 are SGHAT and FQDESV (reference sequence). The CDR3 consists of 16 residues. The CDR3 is CASSLLSPAYQETQYF. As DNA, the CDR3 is TGTGCCAGCAGCCTCCTCTCCCCCGCCTACCAAGAGACCCAGTACTTC. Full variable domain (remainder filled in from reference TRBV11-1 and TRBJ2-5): EAEVAQSPRYKITEKSQAVAFWCDPISGHATLYWYRQILGQGPELLVQFQDESVVDDSQLPKDRFSAERLKGVDSTLKIQPAELGDSAMYLCASSLLSPAYQETQYFGPGTRLLVL.

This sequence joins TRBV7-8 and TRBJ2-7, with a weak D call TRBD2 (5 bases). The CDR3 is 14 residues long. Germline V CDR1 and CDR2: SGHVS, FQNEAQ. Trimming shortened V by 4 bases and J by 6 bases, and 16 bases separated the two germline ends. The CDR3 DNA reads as TGTGCCAGCAGCTCGTCGGGATCCCTGGCCGAGCAGTACTTC. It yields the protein CASSSSGSLAEQYF.

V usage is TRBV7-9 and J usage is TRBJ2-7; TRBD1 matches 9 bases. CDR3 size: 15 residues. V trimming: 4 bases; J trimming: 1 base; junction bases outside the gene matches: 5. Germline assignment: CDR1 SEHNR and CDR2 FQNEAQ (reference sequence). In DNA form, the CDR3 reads TGTGCCAGCAGCTATCTCGGGACAGGGTCCTACGAGCAGTACTTC. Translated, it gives CASSYLGTGSYEQYF.

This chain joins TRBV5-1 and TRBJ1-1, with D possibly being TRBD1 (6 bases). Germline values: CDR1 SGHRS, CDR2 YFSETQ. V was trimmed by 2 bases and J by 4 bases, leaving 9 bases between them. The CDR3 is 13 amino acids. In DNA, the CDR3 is TGCGCCAGCAGCTTCCAGGGGAGCACTGAAGCTTTCTTT. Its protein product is CASSFQGSTEAFF.

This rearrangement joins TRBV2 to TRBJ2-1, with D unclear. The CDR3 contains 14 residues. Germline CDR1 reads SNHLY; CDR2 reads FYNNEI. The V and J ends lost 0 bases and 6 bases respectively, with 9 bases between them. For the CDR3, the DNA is TGTGCCAGCAGTGAAGCGCTTCCGGGCAATGAGCAGTTCTTC. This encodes CASSEALPGNEQFF.

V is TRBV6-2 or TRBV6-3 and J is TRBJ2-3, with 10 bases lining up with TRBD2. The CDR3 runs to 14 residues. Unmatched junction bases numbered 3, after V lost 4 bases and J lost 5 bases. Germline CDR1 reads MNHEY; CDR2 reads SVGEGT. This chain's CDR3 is CASSSLAGEDTQYF. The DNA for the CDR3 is TGTGCCAGCAGTTCGCTAGCGGGAGAAGATACGCAGTATTTT.

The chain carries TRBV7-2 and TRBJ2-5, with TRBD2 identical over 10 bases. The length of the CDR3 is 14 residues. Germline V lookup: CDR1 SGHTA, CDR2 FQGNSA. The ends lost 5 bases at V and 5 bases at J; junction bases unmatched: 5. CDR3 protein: CASSRSGGGETQYF. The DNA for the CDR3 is TGTGCCAGCAGCCGCAGCGGGGGGGGCGAGACCCAGTACTTC. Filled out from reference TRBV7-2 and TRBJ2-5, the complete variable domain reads GAGVSQSPSNKVTEKGKDVELRCDPISGHTALYWYRQSLGQGLEFLIYFQGNSAPDKSGLPSDRFSAERTGGSVSTLTIQRTQQEDSAVYLCASSRSGGGETQYFGPGTRLLVL.

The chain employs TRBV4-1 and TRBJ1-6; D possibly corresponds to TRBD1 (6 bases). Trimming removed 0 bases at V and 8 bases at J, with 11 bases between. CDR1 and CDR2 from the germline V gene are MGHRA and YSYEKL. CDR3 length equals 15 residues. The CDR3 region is CASSQDLGGDSPLHF. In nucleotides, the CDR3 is TGCGCCAGCAGCCAAGATCTCGGGGGCGATTCACCCCTCCACTTT.

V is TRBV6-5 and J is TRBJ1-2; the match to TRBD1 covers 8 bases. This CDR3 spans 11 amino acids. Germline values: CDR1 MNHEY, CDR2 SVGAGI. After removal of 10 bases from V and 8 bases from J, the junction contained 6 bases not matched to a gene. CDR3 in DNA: TGTGCCACCGACAGGGGATACGGCTACACCTTC. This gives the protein CATDRGYGYTF.

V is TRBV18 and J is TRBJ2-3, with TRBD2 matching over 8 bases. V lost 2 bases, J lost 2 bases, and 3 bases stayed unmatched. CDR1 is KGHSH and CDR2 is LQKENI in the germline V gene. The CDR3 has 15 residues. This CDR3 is CASSPIAGFTDTQYF. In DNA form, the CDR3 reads TGTGCCAGCTCACCAATAGCGGGGTTCACAGATACGCAGTATTTT.

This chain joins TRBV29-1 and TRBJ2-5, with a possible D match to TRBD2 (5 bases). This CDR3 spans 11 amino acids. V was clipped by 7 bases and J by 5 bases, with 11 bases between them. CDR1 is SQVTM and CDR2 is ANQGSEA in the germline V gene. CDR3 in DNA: TGCAGCGCCTCGCGAGGGGAGACCCAGTACTTC. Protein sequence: CSASRGETQYF.

The CDR3 reads CASSLDSGEQYF. The DNA for the CDR3 is TGTGCCAGCAGCTTAGATTCCGGGGAGCAGTACTTC. The rearrangement uses TRBV11-2 and TRBJ2-7; D not resolved. Trimming took off 0 bases at V and 7 bases at J, with 7 bases between the two ends. Germline-derived CDR1 and CDR2 are SGHAT and FQNNGV. CDR3 length: 12 residues.

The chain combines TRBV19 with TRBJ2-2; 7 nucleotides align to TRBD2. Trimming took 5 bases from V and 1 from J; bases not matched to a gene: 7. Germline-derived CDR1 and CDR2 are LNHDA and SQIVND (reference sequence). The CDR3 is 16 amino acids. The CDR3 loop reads CASSPARGGNTGELFF. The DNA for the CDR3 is TGTGCCAGTAGTCCCGCTCGCGGGGGGAACACCGGGGAGCTGTTTTTT. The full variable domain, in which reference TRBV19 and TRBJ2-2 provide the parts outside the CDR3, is DGGITQSPKYLFRKEGQNVTLSCEQNLNHDAMYWYRQDPGQGLRLIYYSQIVNDFQKGDIAEGYSVSREKKESFPLTVTSAQKNPTAFYLCASSPARGGNTGELFFGEGSRLTVL.

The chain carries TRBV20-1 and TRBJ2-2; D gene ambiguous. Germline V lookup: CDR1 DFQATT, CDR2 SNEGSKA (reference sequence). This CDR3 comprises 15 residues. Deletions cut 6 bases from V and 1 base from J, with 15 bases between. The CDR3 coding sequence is TGCAGTGCCAGTGCCTCCGGTTGGAACACCGGGGAGCTGTTTTTT. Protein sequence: CSASASGWNTGELFF.

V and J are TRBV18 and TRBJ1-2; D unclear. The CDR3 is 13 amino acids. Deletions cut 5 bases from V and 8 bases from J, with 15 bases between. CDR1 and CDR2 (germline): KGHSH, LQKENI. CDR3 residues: CASSFERTGGYTF. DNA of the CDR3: TGTGCCAGCTCATTCGAGCGAACGGGGGGCTACACCTTC.

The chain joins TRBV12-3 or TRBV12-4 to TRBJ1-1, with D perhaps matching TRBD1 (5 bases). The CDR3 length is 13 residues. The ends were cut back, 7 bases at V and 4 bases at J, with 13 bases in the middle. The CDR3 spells CASTSGLGTEAFF. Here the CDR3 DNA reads TGTGCCAGCACATCAGGGTTGGGCACTGAAGCTTTCTTT.

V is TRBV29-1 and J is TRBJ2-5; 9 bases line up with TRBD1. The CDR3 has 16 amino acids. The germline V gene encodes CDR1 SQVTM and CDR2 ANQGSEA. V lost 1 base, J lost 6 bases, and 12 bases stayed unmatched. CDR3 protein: CSVEATRDRDRKTQYF. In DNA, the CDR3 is TGCAGCGTTGAAGCCACCCGGGACAGGGACAGAAAGACCCAGTACTTC. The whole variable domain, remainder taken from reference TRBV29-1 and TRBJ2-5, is SAVISQKPSRDICQRGTSLTIQCQVDSQVTMMFWYRQQPGQSLTLIATANQGSEATYESGFVIDKFPISRPNLTFSTLTVSNMSPEDSSIYLCSVEATRDRDRKTQYFGPGTRLLVL.

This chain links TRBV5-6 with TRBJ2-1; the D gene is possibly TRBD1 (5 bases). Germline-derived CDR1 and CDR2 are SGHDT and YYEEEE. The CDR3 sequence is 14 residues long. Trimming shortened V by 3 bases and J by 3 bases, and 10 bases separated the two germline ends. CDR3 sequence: CASSYQGSYNEQFF. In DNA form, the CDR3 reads TGTGCCAGCAGCTACCAGGGAAGCTACAATGAGCAGTTCTTC.

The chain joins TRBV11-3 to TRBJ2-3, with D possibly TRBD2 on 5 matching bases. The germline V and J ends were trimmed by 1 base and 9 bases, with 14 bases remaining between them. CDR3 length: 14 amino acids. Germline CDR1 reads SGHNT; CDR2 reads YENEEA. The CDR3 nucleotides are TGTGCCAGCAGCTTAGCCGGGATCCCTAAGACGCAGTATTTT. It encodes CASSLAGIPKTQYF.

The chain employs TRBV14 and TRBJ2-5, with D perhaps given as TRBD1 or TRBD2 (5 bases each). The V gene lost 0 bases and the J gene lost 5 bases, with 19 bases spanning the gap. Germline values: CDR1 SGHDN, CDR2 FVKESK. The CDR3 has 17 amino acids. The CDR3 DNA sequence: TGTGCCAGCAGCCAAGATCGGGGCAGTAGGTACGGGGAGACCCAGTACTTC. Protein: CASSQDRGSRYGETQYF.

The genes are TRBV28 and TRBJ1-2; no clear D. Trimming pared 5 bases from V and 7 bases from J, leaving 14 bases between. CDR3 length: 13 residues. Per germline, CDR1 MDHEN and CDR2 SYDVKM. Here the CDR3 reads CASSPRLLTGYTF. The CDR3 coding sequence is TGTGCCAGCAGTCCACGATTATTGACTGGCTACACCTTC.